A single sample is the source of the 9 T cell receptor beta chains below, sequenced in a study of high-grade serous ovarian cancer treatment subgroups. Measured with immunoSEQ multiplex PCR; TCRdb has only the in-frame clones, and not every one. Altogether some 4,200 clones are present, about 78% being singletons, with the ten largest covering around 7.6%. Tumor tissue was taken before any definitive surgery or chemotherapy was given. Material: tumor tissue. These receptors originate from a human donor with high-grade serous ovarian cancer.

CDR3 residues: CAISPPGQGTDTQYF. The DNA for the CDR3 is TGTGCCATCAGTCCTCCGGGACAGGGTACCGATACGCAGTATTTT. This chain uses TRBV10-3 with TRBJ2-3; TRBD1 matches at 9 bases. CDR1 is ENHRY, CDR2 SYGVKD, per germline. The V gene end was trimmed by 5 bases and the J gene end by 6 bases; junction bases not matched to a gene: 9. This CDR3 is 15 amino acids long.

The V call is TRBV5-8, the J call TRBJ2-1; 10 bases agree with TRBD2. The ends lost 5 bases at V and 4 bases at J; junction bases unmatched: 6. The CDR3 has 15 amino acids. Germline assignment: CDR1 SGHTS and CDR2 YDEGEE. The CDR3 reads CASRLTAGGYNEQFF. The CDR3 DNA reads TGTGCCAGCAGACTCACAGCGGGGGGGTACAATGAGCAGTTCTTC.

The chain combines TRBV27 with TRBJ2-4; 12 bases are shared with TRBD1. V lost 0 bases and J lost 3; bases outside the gene matches: 3. The CDR3 extends over 17 amino acids. In germline, CDR1 is MNHEY, CDR2 SMNVEV (reference sequence). The CDR3 sequence is CASSLSGTGGIKNIQYF. CDR3 in DNA: TGTGCCAGCAGTTTATCCGGGACAGGGGGCATCAAAAACATTCAGTACTTC.

The V and J genes are TRBV11-2 and TRBJ2-5; D is unresolved. The CDR3 covers 13 residues. V was clipped by 2 bases and J by 1 base, with 5 bases between them. CDR1 is SGHAT, CDR2 FQNNGV, per germline. Written as DNA, the CDR3 is TGTGCCAGCAGCTTAAATGGCCAAGAGACCCAGTACTTC. It codes for CASSLNGQETQYF. The full variable domain, rest sourced from reference TRBV11-2 and TRBJ2-5, is EAGVAQSPRYKIIEKRQSVAFWCNPISGHATLYWYQQILGQGPKLLIQFQNNGVVDDSQLPKDRFSAERLKGVDSTLKIQPAKLEDSAVYLCASSLNGQETQYFGPGTRLLVL.

The CDR3 nucleotides read TGTGCCAGCAGCCCCACAGGGAACTATGGCTACACCTTC. It yields the protein CASSPTGNYGYTF. V and J are TRBV7-9 and TRBJ1-2; D possibly corresponds to TRBD1 (6 bases). The CDR3 has 13 residues. The germline gives CDR1 SEHNR, CDR2 FQNEAQ (reference sequence). Trimming took off 5 bases at V and 2 bases at J, with 9 bases between the two ends.

The chain links TRBV19 to TRBJ2-7; D gene uncertain. V was cut by 3 bases and J by 5 bases, with 14 bases left in between. From germline, CDR1 is LNHDA and CDR2 SQIVND (reference sequence). The CDR3 has 14 amino acids. The CDR3: CASSIGTPVNEQYF. The CDR3 DNA sequence: TGTGCCAGTAGTATCGGTACTCCTGTGAACGAGCAGTACTTC.

The chain couples TRBV18 to TRBJ1-2; D uncertain. V lost 3 bases, J lost 4 bases, and 15 bases lay in between. Germline V gene lookup returns CDR1 KGHSH and CDR2 LQKENI. The CDR3 totals 15 residues. The CDR3 sequence: CASSPEGRRTYGYTF. CDR3 nucleotide sequence: TGTGCCAGCTCACCGGAAGGTAGGCGGACCTATGGCTACACCTTC.

This clone was seen more than once but under ten times. This chain connects TRBV6-1 to TRBJ2-3; 10 nucleotides align to TRBD1. Looked up from germline, CDR1 is MNHNS and CDR2 is SASEGT. V gave up 6 bases and J gave up 2 bases; unmatched junction bases: 5. This CDR3 has 15 amino acids. CDR3 bases: TGTGCCAGCAGGGGGGGACAGGGGAACACAGATACGCAGTATTTT. Its protein product is CASRGGQGNTDTQYF.

The chain links TRBV9 to TRBJ2-3; no firm D call. Trimming took off 4 bases at V and 2 bases at J, with 14 bases between the two ends. In germline, CDR1 is SGDLS, CDR2 YYNGEE. This CDR3 has 15 residues. The CDR3 region is CASSPLWPYTDTQYF. The CDR3 bases are TGTGCCAGCAGCCCACTCTGGCCCTACACAGATACGCAGTATTTT.